Listed below are T cell receptor beta chains from one sample, sequenced in a study of control samples from healthy donors and cancer patients. Only in-frame clones appear in the TCRdb table, and some are missing; sequencing was by immunoSEQ multiplex PCR. The sample shows 110,000 to 150,000 clones, 89% of them seen only once. The source material was blood. These receptors came from a man aged 25-40 years in good health. CDR3s include the opening cysteine and the closing phenylalanine or tryptophan. A D gene is named only where the DNA matches it firmly. Not all rows give a size; the values are once, few, many and, for expanded clones, a class.

j_call clone_size v_call d_call cdr3_length cdr3_nt cdr3_aa
TRBJ2-3 once TRBV7-2 - 16 TGTGCCAGCATCCCCGAGATGCTAGCTAGCACAGATACGCAGTATTTT CASIPEMLASTDTQYF
TRBJ2-7 - TRBV9 - 14 TGTGCCAGCAGCGTAGGGCTGGGATCCTACGAGCAGTACTTC CASSVGLGSYEQYF
TRBJ1-1 few TRBV19 - 19 TGTGCCAGTAGTATCATCCCCAGGGGTAGCCTAGGAATGAACACTGAAGCTTTCTTT CASSIIPRGSLGMNTEAFF
TRBJ1-4 - TRBV14 - 15 TGTGCCAGCAGCCAAGACCTACCGAGAAATGAAAAACTGTTTTTT CASSQDLPRNEKLFF
TRBJ1-3 few TRBV6-2/TRBV6-3 - 16 TGTGCCAGCAGCCCTATCGGCGGGAAGTCTGGAAACACCATATATTTT CASSPIGGKSGNTIYF
TRBJ2-1 - TRBV7-9 TRBD2 19 TGTGCCAGCAGCTTAAATCCTAGCGGAGGTCCAACTTCCTACAATGAGCAGTTCTTC CASSLNPSGGPTSYNEQFF
TRBJ2-1 - TRBV18 - 15 TGTGCCAGCTCTATTAGCGGTAGCTCCTACAATGAGCAGTTCTTC CASSISGSSYNEQFF
TRBJ2-2 - TRBV5-6 - 15 TGTGCCAGCAGCTGGGGGAGGTTCGTAGCCGGGGAGCTGTTTTTT CASSWGRFVAGELFF
TRBJ2-7 - TRBV7-4 TRBD2 16 TGTGCCAGCAGCTTAGTATTTAGCGGGGGGTTCTACGAGCAGTACTTC CASSLVFSGGFYEQYF
TRBJ2-1 - TRBV10-3 TRBD1 11 TGTGCCACCGGGACAGGTAATGAGCAGTTCTTC CATGTGNEQFF